The clone carrying this T cell receptor beta chain was recorded only once. This CDR3 is also generated by other DNA sequences in the sample. The data were obtained in a study of blood T cell repertoires in COVID-19. Background on the study: Sites across the United States, Italy and Spain contributed samples from acute and convalescent COVID-19. Sample material is recorded as cDNA or gDNA derived from T cells, B-cell-depleted T cells, or PBMCs.

As handled by the study authors: Reference gene primer amplification gave nucleated cell count estimates. Sequencing used immunoSEQ multiplex PCR; TCRdb keeps in-frame clones, though not all of them. V and J calls plus clone size are reproduced from that table; the DNA served to infer D and trimming. The repertoire has nearly 250,000 clones, more than 75% of them found once; the top ten carry 5.5% to 6.5%. Enrolment of Seattle patients took place during active infection, and they were followed longitudinally. This CDR3 is 14 amino acids long. The V and J ends lost 0 bases and 2 bases respectively, with 7 bases between them. The germline V gene has CDR1 KGHSH and CDR2 LQKENI.

This rearrangement joins TRBV18 to TRBJ2-5; possible D gene TRBD2, 6 bases. The sequence came from a woman at least 80 years old with COVID-19, enrolled during active disease. Sequencing was performed on peripheral blood. The CDR3 loop reads CASSPPGLQETQYF. Written as DNA, the CDR3 is TGTGCCAGCTCACCACCGGGACTTCAAGAGACCCAGTACTTC.